The rows below give T cell receptor beta chains drawn from one sample of a study of blood T cell repertoires in COVID-19. The method was immunoSEQ multiplex PCR; TCRdb's version includes in-frame clones alone and lacks a portion of them. The sample contains 240,000 or so clones, roughly 83% of which appear only once. Sequencing was performed on peripheral blood. The receptors were gathered from an elderly man with acute or convalescent COVID-19. CDR3s include the opening cysteine and the closing phenylalanine or tryptophan. A D gene is named only where the DNA matches it firmly. Some rows have no size entry. The others give once, few or many, or a class for an expanded clone.

v_call: TRBV19
clone_size: NA
j_call: TRBJ1-4
d_call: NA
cdr3_nt: TGTGCCACCTCAAAACGGGGGAGCGGAACTAATGAAAAACTGTTTTTT
cdr3_aa: CATSKRGSGTNEKLFF

v_call: TRBV5-8
clone_size: NA
j_call: TRBJ1-5
d_call: TRBD1
cdr3_nt: TGTGCCAGCAGCTTTGACAGGGGCGGTCAGCCCCAGCATTTT
cdr3_aa: CASSFDRGGQPQHF

v_call: TRBV4-3
clone_size: NA
j_call: TRBJ1-1
d_call: NA
cdr3_nt: TGCGCCAGCAGCCCAGGACATACGGCGGGATTATTGGGCACTGAAGCTTTCTTT
cdr3_aa: CASSPGHTAGLLGTEAFF

v_call: TRBV6-2/TRBV6-3
clone_size: NA
j_call: TRBJ2-7
d_call: NA
cdr3_nt: TGTGCCAGCAGTTACTCGCTCCGAGACATCTACTACGAGCAGTACTTC
cdr3_aa: CASSYSLRDIYYEQYF

v_call: TRBV9
clone_size: NA
j_call: TRBJ1-1
d_call: TRBD1
cdr3_nt: TGTGCCAGCAGCGTAGGGGACAGGTACCTGAACACTGAAGCTTTCTTT
cdr3_aa: CASSVGDRYLNTEAFF

v_call: TRBV5-1
clone_size: NA
j_call: TRBJ2-1
d_call: NA
cdr3_nt: TGCGCCAGCAGCTTCCGGGACGGTGGGACTAATGAGCAGTTCTTC
cdr3_aa: CASSFRDGGTNEQFF

v_call: TRBV10-1
clone_size: NA
j_call: TRBJ2-2
d_call: NA
cdr3_nt: TGCGCCAGCACGGCGGGCCCCGGGGAGCTGTTTTTT
cdr3_aa: CASTAGPGELFF

v_call: TRBV6-6
clone_size: once
j_call: TRBJ1-5
d_call: NA
cdr3_nt: TGTGCCAGCAGAGATCAGGGTAATCAGCCCCAGCATTTT
cdr3_aa: CASRDQGNQPQHF

v_call: TRBV5-1
clone_size: NA
j_call: TRBJ1-5
d_call: TRBD1
cdr3_nt: TGCGCCAGCAGCTTGGGGACAGGGACTCAGCCCCAGCATTTT
cdr3_aa: CASSLGTGTQPQHF

v_call: TRBV3-1/TRBV3-2
clone_size: NA
j_call: TRBJ1-2
d_call: NA
cdr3_nt: TGTGCCAGCAGCCAAGGAGAGGCACCCTATGGCTACACCTTC
cdr3_aa: CASSQGEAPYGYTF

v_call: TRBV4-1
clone_size: few
j_call: TRBJ1-2
d_call: NA
cdr3_nt: TGCGCCAGCAGCCAAGAAAGGGAAGGACTGGGGGGCTACACCTTC
cdr3_aa: CASSQEREGLGGYTF

v_call: TRBV27
clone_size: NA
j_call: TRBJ2-7
d_call: TRBD1
cdr3_nt: TGTGCCAGCAGTTTAGGGACAGGGGAATACGAGCAGTACTTC
cdr3_aa: CASSLGTGEYEQYF

v_call: TRBV19
clone_size: NA
j_call: TRBJ2-1
d_call: TRBD2
cdr3_nt: TGTGCCAGTAGGCATCGGGGGGGATTAAGCAATGAGCAGTTCTTC
cdr3_aa: CASRHRGGLSNEQFF

v_call: TRBV27
clone_size: NA
j_call: TRBJ1-4
d_call: NA
cdr3_nt: TGTGCCAGCAGTCAGGGAGGGACTGCAACTAATGAAAAACTGTTTTTT
cdr3_aa: CASSQGGTATNEKLFF

v_call: TRBV3-1/TRBV3-2
clone_size: NA
j_call: TRBJ2-7
d_call: NA
cdr3_nt: TGTGCCAGCAGCCAAGTCTCCCACGAGCAGTACTTC
cdr3_aa: CASSQVSHEQYF

v_call: TRBV29-1
clone_size: NA
j_call: TRBJ2-1
d_call: NA
cdr3_nt: TGCAGCGTTGGACTCAATGAGCAGTTCTTC
cdr3_aa: CSVGLNEQFF

v_call: TRBV19
clone_size: NA
j_call: TRBJ2-3
d_call: TRBD1
cdr3_nt: TGTGCCAGTAACTCAGGGGGCAAAGATACGCAGTATTTT
cdr3_aa: CASNSGGKDTQYF

v_call: TRBV6-1
clone_size: NA
j_call: TRBJ1-2
d_call: NA
cdr3_nt: TGTGCCAGCAGTGAAGCGACGCGGGATGGCTACACCTTC
cdr3_aa: CASSEATRDGYTF

v_call: TRBV19
clone_size: NA
j_call: TRBJ1-5
d_call: NA
cdr3_nt: TGTGCCAGTATGGCCAGGGTGAGCAATCAGCCCCAGCATTTT
cdr3_aa: CASMARVSNQPQHF

v_call: TRBV18
clone_size: NA
j_call: TRBJ1-2
d_call: NA
cdr3_nt: TGTGCCAGCTCACCGCAGGGTGCCTCTGGCTACACCTTC
cdr3_aa: CASSPQGASGYTF